Sequencing of this T cell receptor beta chain was carried out in a study of CD4+ T cells in melanoma. Study-level points and caveats: In melanoma, neoantigen-specific CD4+ T cells reportedly differed in differentiation state. CD8+ T cell, macrophage and B cell function reportedly correlated with neoantigen-specific CD4+ T cells.

This clone has just a few counts. Its antigen is still unknown. Germline CDR1 reads SGHTA; CDR2 reads FQGNSA. This CDR3 comprises 12 residues. V lost 6 bases and J 11 bases, leaving 17 bases between the germline ends. The repertoire was sequenced with immunoSEQ multiplex PCR; TCRdb's copy has only in-frame clones and lacks some. The data show over 9,000 clones, over 60% seen once. The TCR sequence derives from a human donor with melanoma. The sequenced sample consisted of cells from a culture (not recorded whether cultured in vitro). J is TRBJ2-7 and V is TRBV7-2; tentative D call: TRBD1 (6 bases). The CDR3 is CASSLTGQREYF. The CDR3 DNA follows: TGTGCCAGCAGTCTAACCGGACAGAGAGAGTACTTC.